The entry below gives a single T cell receptor (beta chain) sequence along with its context. What it binds is not known. The junction and the germline gene differ at one end; a read error may be behind it. Germline V lookup: CDR1 MDHEN, CDR2 SYDVKM. This CDR3 region has 12 residues. Vbeta (60) and Jbeta (13) primers were used in the PCR. Only in-frame clones appear in the TCRdb table, and some are missing; sequencing was by immunoSEQ multiplex PCR. The sample lists about 120,000 clones, 75% to 85% seen once, with just over 2.5% in the top ten. These data are taken from a study of cytomegalovirus exposure and HLA in healthy donors. Findings of the study overall: It emerged from a later analysis that several of the most significant clusters appeared to be linked to common viral pathogens.

The V and J genes are TRBV28 and TRBJ2-7; maybe TRBD1 (6 bases). This TCR was sampled from a man aged 30 to 39 in good health and CMV-seronegative. The sequenced sample was PBMCs. The CDR3 sequence: CASRTPPGEENF. The CDR3 DNA follows: TGTGCCAGCAGAACCCCCCCAGGGGAAGAAAACTTC.